This TCR beta chain is drawn from a study of cytomegalovirus exposure and HLA in healthy donors. CDR3 length: 17 residues. CDR1 is MNHEY and CDR2 is SMNVEV in the germline V gene (reference sequence). The V segment lost 4 bases and the J segment 1 base; nucleotides outside the gene matches: 9. As for this clone: No antigen is known for it.

Overall study findings and caveats: The authors later found TCR association rates varying by HLA locus, with DRB1 most and HLA-C fewest. Using a false discovery rate of 0.05, a later analysis showed that fewer than 20,000 TCR beta sequences were associated with HLA alleles.

Both 60 Vbeta primers and 13 Jbeta primers went into the PCR. TCRdb's table, derived via immunoSEQ multiplex PCR, lists solely in-frame clones and lacks some. The sample has about 59,000 clones, 65% to 90% seen once; the top ten hold 1.6%. The donors (healthy individuals) were bone marrow donors. Whereas donors were nominally healthy upon sampling, unrecorded immune exposures were probable. The sequencing sample was made of PBMCs. This sequence was found in a human donor in good health. This rearrangement joins TRBV27 to TRBJ2-3; 9 bases fit TRBD1. The CDR3 is CASSSKTGGWGTDTQYF. In DNA, the CDR3 is TGTGCCAGCAGTTCCAAGACAGGGGGATGGGGCACAGATACGCAGTATTTT.